Following are 16 T cell receptor beta chains from one sample sequenced in a study of response to subunit inactivated influenza vaccine. One entry per CDR3 protein, called by TCRdb with MiXCR from the RT-PCR reads. The repertoire holds some 640,000 distinct CDR3 sequences, with approximately 15% as singletons. The sequencing here drew on PBMCs from blood, taken roughly 15 days before vaccination. The receptors shown here come from a man aged 50 or older who received an inactivated influenza vaccine.

This clonotype was observed many times. The chain uses TRBV2 and TRBJ2-2; D not resolved. Germline V gene sequence: CDR1 SNHLY, CDR2 FYNNEI. The CDR3 contains 12 residues. Trimming shortened V by 4 bases and J by 6 bases, and 6 bases separated the two germline ends. Here the CDR3 DNA reads TGTGCCAGCAGTGTAGGCCCCGGGGAGCTGTTTTTT. As protein: CASSVGPGELFF.

This clonotype was detected many times. The V call is TRBV7-3, the J call TRBJ2-5; 8 bases line up with TRBD2. The length of the CDR3 is 13 residues. The V gene's germline CDR1 is SGHTA and CDR2 FQGTGA. The ends lost 2 bases at V and 5 bases at J; junction bases unmatched: 1. CDR3 loop: CASSLQREETQYF. CDR3 DNA sequence: TGTGCCAGCAGCTTACAGCGGGAGGAGACCCAGTACTTC.

A word on this clonotype: A junction boundary mismatches the germline segment, possibly from a read error. The chain links TRBV20-1 to TRBJ2-1, with 16 bases lining up with TRBD2. From germline, CDR1 is DFQATT and CDR2 SNEGSKA (reference sequence). The CDR3 length is 17 residues. The CDR3 here is CCARPGLAGGTYNEQFF. The CDR3 region has the DNA TGCTGTGCACGACCGGGACTAGCGGGAGGGACGTACAATGAGCAGTTCTTC.

This clonotype has at least ten counts. The chain combines TRBV18 with TRBJ1-1; D not certain. Trimming stripped 6 bases from V and 3 bases from J, with 14 bases between. Germline CDR1 and CDR2: KGHSH and LQKENI. This CDR3 is built from 14 residues. Here the CDR3 reads CASSPGPVDTEAFF. The CDR3 region has the DNA TGTGCCAGCTCCCCGGGTCCAGTGGACACTGAAGCTTTCTTT.

In its sample, this clonotype was seen a few times. The J gene is TRBJ2-7, the V gene TRBV6-5; D unclear. Per the germline V gene, CDR1 is MNHEY and CDR2 is SVGAGI. This CDR3 region has 15 residues. The ends were cut back, 0 bases at V and 0 bases at J, with 9 bases in the middle. CDR3 residues: CASSYSPARSYEQYF. The CDR3 coding sequence is TGTGCCAGCAGTTACTCCCCAGCCCGCTCCTACGAGCAGTACTTC.

This clonotype was observed many times. In DNA form, the CDR3 reads TGCGCCAGCAGCTTGGATGGGGGCGGCGGCCAAGAGACCCAGTACTTC. Translating it yields CASSLDGGGGQETQYF. The genes are TRBV5-1 and TRBJ2-5; possible D gene TRBD1, 6 bases. The CDR3 is 16 amino acids. The germline gives CDR1 SGHRS, CDR2 YFSETQ. V lost 0 bases and J 1 base, leaving 13 bases between the germline ends. The whole variable domain, remainder taken from reference TRBV5-1 and TRBJ2-5, is KAGVTQTPRYLIKTRGQQVTLSCSPISGHRSVSWYQQTPGQGLQFLFEYFSETQRNKGNFPGRFSGRQFSNSRSEMNVSTLELGDSALYLCASSLDGGGGQETQYFGPGTRLLVL.

V usage is TRBV20-1 and J usage is TRBJ2-1, with 14 bases that match TRBD2. The V segment lost 1 base and the J segment 0 bases; nucleotides outside the gene matches: 5. The CDR3 has 18 amino acids. Germline V lookup: CDR1 DFQATT, CDR2 SNEGSKA (reference sequence). The CDR3 bases are TGCAGTGCTAGAGGGGGGACTAGCGGGAGATCCTCCTACAATGAGCAGTTCTTC. Its protein product is CSARGGTSGRSSYNEQFF.

This clonotype occurred many times. The chain carries TRBV5-1 and TRBJ2-5; 11 nucleotides align to TRBD1. Germline trimming cut 4 bases from V and 9 bases from J; bases unmatched to any gene: 8. The CDR3 covers 14 residues. Germline V gives CDR1 SGHRS, CDR2 YFSETQ. CDR3 in DNA: TGCGCCAGCAGCGTCGGGACAGGGGGAGACTCCCAGTACTTC. It is translated as CASSVGTGGDSQYF. Drawing the rest from reference TRBV5-1 and TRBJ2-5, the complete variable domain is KAGVTQTPRYLIKTRGQQVTLSCSPISGHRSVSWYQQTPGQGLQFLFEYFSETQRNKGNFPGRFSGRQFSNSRSEMNVSTLELGDSALYLCASSVGTGGDSQYFGPGTRLLVL.

The J gene is TRBJ2-3, the V gene TRBV20-1; D not certain. Per the germline V gene, CDR1 is DFQATT and CDR2 is SNEGSKA (reference sequence). V was trimmed by 7 bases and J by 2 bases, leaving 10 bases between them. The CDR3 totals 12 residues. CDR3 DNA: TGCAGTGGCGGCAGAGACACAGATACGCAGTATTTT. Its protein is CSGGRDTDTQYF.

This clonotype has at least ten counts. V usage is TRBV12-3 or TRBV12-4 and J usage is TRBJ2-3; no clear D. The CDR3 length is 14 residues. Deletions cut 5 bases from V and 4 bases from J, with 13 bases between. The CDR3 spells CASSQNHPADTQYF. The CDR3 nucleotides read TGTGCCAGCAGTCAGAATCACCCAGCAGATACGCAGTATTTT.

This clonotype was found a few times. One end of the junction fails to match germline, which may point to a read error. The chain links TRBV12-3 or TRBV12-4 to TRBJ2-7, with a possible D match to TRBD1 (8 bases). This CDR3 is 15 amino acids long. The CDR3 sequence is CASSLDRGGAYEQYF. CDR3 sequence (DNA): TGTGCCAGCAGCTTAGACAGGGGAGGGGCCTACGAGCAGTACTTC.

This rearrangement joins TRBV11-1 to TRBJ2-2, with TRBD1 matching 11 bases. V shed 3 bases and J 3 bases; nucleotides not matched to a gene: 3. Germline CDR1 reads SGHAT; CDR2 reads FQDESV (reference sequence). This CDR3 has 16 residues. Written as DNA, the CDR3 is TGTGCCAGCAGCTTGGGGACAGGGGGTCACACCGGGGAGCTGTTTTTT. It specifies CASSLGTGGHTGELFF.

This clonotype was counted only a few times. The chain joins TRBV20-1 to TRBJ2-1; D remains ambiguous. This CDR3 has 12 amino acids. Trimming cost V 6 bases and J 9 bases, with 15 bases left between them. Germline CDR1 is DFQATT and CDR2 is SNEGSKA (reference sequence). The CDR3, as DNA: TGCAGTGCCCCACTCAATCATCGTGAGCAGTTCTTC. It specifies CSAPLNHREQFF.

This clonotype was picked up many times. This chain links TRBV20-1 with TRBJ2-7; 7 bases agree with TRBD2. V lost 0 bases and J lost 0; bases outside the gene matches: 2. This CDR3 region has 14 residues. Germline-derived CDR1 and CDR2 are DFQATT and SNEGSKA (reference sequence). CDR3: CSARDWGGSYEQYF. The CDR3 DNA is TGCAGTGCTAGAGATTGGGGGGGCTCCTACGAGCAGTACTTC.

This clonotype was recorded many times. The gene calls are TRBV6-1 and TRBJ1-1; 9 nucleotides agree with TRBD1. Trimming removed 6 bases from V and 0 bases from J; junction bases left unmatched: 5. The CDR3 extends over 15 amino acids. CDR1 is MNHNS, CDR2 SASEGT, per germline. In DNA form, the CDR3 reads TGTGCCAGCAGCCGGACAGGGGCCATGAACACTGAAGCTTTCTTT. Its translation is CASSRTGAMNTEAFF.

This clonotype was detected many times. The chain uses TRBV20-1 and TRBJ1-1; perhaps TRBD1 as D (5 bases). Germline CDR1 DFQATT, CDR2 SNEGSKA (reference sequence). The ends were cut back, 4 bases at V and 0 bases at J, with 9 bases in the middle. This CDR3 has 13 amino acids. The CDR3: CSATGTVNTEAFF. The CDR3 DNA sequence: TGCAGTGCTACCGGGACGGTGAACACTGAAGCTTTCTTT.